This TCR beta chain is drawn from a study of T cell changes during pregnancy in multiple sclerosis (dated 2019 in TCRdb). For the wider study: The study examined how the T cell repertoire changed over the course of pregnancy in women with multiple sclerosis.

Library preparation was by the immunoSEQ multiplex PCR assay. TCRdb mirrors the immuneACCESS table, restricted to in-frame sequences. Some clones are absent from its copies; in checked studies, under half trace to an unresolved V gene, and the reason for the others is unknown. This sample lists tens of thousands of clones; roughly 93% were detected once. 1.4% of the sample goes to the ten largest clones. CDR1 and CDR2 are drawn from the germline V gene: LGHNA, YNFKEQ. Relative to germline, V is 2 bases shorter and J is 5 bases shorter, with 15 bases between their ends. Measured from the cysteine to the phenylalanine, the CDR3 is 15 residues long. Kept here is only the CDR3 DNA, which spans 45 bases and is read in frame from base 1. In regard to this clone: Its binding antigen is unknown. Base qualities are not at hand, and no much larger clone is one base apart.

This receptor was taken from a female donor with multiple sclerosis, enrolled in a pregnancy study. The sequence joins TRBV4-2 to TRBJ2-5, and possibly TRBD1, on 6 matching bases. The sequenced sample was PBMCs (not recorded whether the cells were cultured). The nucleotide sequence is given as TGTGCCAGCAGCCAATCGCCACAGGGCAGCGAGACCCAGTACTTC. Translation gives CASSQSPQGSETQYF.